This entry features one TCR beta chain sequence. Its antigen remains unidentified. Germline V gene data show CDR1 as GTSNPN and CDR2 as SVGIG (reference sequence). This CDR3 has 12 amino acids. With 3 bases removed from V and 2 bases from J, the gap between germline ends came to 5 bases. Sequenced by immunoSEQ multiplex PCR; TCRdb stores in-frame clones only, minus some. The table records 52,000 or so clones, 80% to 85% of them present only once. The source of the sample is a study of a mutant IDH1 vaccine in newly diagnosed glioma. The wider study: Treated patients were approximately 60% male, roughly 38% female, mean age approximately 40 years.

Study-wide results and limits: Among all patients, vaccine-induced immune responses occurred in around 93%.

Time point here: week 23, last vaccination. Doses consisted of 300 ug of mutant IDH1 20-mer peptide each, paired with topical imiquimod. This chain connects TRBV30 to TRBJ1-3; D gene unclear. This TCR derives from a woman aged 35 to 49 with glioma. Some clones in this sample may be carry-over from other donors' samples. The sequences come from PBMCs, collected from a glioma patient whose treatment included an IDH1 peptide vaccine. Written as DNA, the CDR3 is TGTGCCTGGAGCAGGACTGGAAACACCATATATTTT. Protein: CAWSRTGNTIYF.